These 18 T cell receptor beta chains were all obtained from the same sample, sequenced in a study of PD-1 blockade in classical Hodgkin lymphoma. The data were produced by immunoSEQ multiplex PCR, yet TCRdb's version contains in-frame clones alone and is incomplete. The sample includes around 37,000 clones, approximately 90% of them seen just once. This sample's time point: cycle 4 day 1 (C4D1), after more than five weeks of nivolumab. Each patient relapsed following autologous stem cell transplantation, and prior brentuximab vedotin exposure differed. Magnetic negative selection purified CD4+ T cells from thawed PBMCs. Sequencing was performed on CD4+ T cells from blood, taken before the fourth cycle of nivolumab. Receptor source: a human donor with classical Hodgkin lymphoma.

V and J are TRBV10-1 and TRBJ2-2; D is unresolved. V lost 4 bases to trimming and J lost 6 bases, with 18 bases between them. The CDR3 loop spans 16 amino acids. Germline CDR1 and CDR2: WNHNN and SYGVQD (reference sequence). This chain's CDR3 is CASSARLPDFSGELFF. The CDR3 nucleotides are TGCGCCAGCAGTGCGAGGCTCCCGGATTTCTCCGGGGAGCTGTTTTTT.

The genes are TRBV9 and TRBJ2-7; D call uncertain. V gave up 0 bases and J gave up 7 bases, with 14 bases separating them. From germline, CDR1 is SGDLS and CDR2 YYNGEE. This CDR3 region has 14 residues. CDR3 sequence (DNA): TGTGCCAGCAGCGTAGGTCCCAGCCCGAGGGAGCAGTACTTC. It translates to CASSVGPSPREQYF.

The sample holds a few counts of this clone. V usage is TRBV19 and J usage is TRBJ1-3; D remains unclear. V lost 6 bases to trimming and J lost 0 bases, with 6 bases between them. The germline CDR1 and CDR2 sequences are LNHDA and SQIVND (reference sequence). CDR3 length equals 13 residues. The CDR3 protein is CASRASSGNTIYF. The CDR3, as DNA: TGTGCCAGTAGGGCCAGCTCTGGAAACACCATATATTTT.

V usage is TRBV28 and J usage is TRBJ1-3; TRBD1 might be the D (6 bases). With 2 bases removed from V and 9 bases from J, the gap between germline ends came to 8 bases. Per germline, CDR1 MDHEN and CDR2 SYDVKM. This CDR3 region has 12 residues. The CDR3 is CASSLQGSTIYF. The CDR3 nucleotides are TGTGCCAGCAGTTTACAGGGGAGCACCATATATTTT.

The chain links TRBV28 to TRBJ1-1; D is unresolved. Germline V gives CDR1 MDHEN, CDR2 SYDVKM. The CDR3 runs 14 residues. V lost 2 bases and J 5 bases, leaving 12 bases between the germline ends. The CDR3 protein is CASSLRGGLTEAFF. The CDR3 DNA reads as TGTGCCAGCAGTTTACGGGGAGGTTTAACTGAAGCTTTCTTT. Full variable domain (missing parts from reference TRBV28 and TRBJ1-1): DVKVTQSSRYLVKRTGEKVFLECVQDMDHENMFWYRQDPGLGLRLIYFSYDVKMKEKGDIPEGYSVSREKKERFSLILESASTNQTSMYLCASSLRGGLTEAFFGQGTRLTVV.

DNA for the CDR3: TGTGCCAGCAGTGCACGGGAGCGGCCGAACACCGGGGAGCTGTTTTTT. It specifies CASSARERPNTGELFF. This chain uses TRBV2 with TRBJ2-2; D might be TRBD2 (6 bases). Germline assignment: CDR1 SNHLY and CDR2 FYNNEI. V shed 4 bases and J shed 0 bases, with 12 bases lying between them. The CDR3 extends over 16 amino acids.

The CDR3 reads CASSWGPSNEQFF. The CDR3 DNA reads TGCGCCAGCTCATGGGGGCCTAGCAATGAGCAGTTCTTC. This chain connects TRBV5-1 to TRBJ2-1; TRBD1 might be the D (6 bases). The CDR3 length is 13 residues. The germline V gene has CDR1 SGHRS and CDR2 YFSETQ. Trimming removed 7 bases at V and 6 bases at J, with 14 bases between.

This clone was recorded once. The V call is TRBV5-1, the J call TRBJ1-1; a weak D match, TRBD1 (5 bases). The CDR3 is 13 residues long. Per the germline V gene, CDR1 is SGHRS and CDR2 is YFSETQ. Trimming shortened V by 4 bases and J by 4 bases, and 11 bases separated the two germline ends. Written as DNA, the CDR3 is TGCGCCAGCAGCCTTGGGGGTATCACTGAAGCTTTCTTT. This translates into CASSLGGITEAFF.

This chain links TRBV6-6 with TRBJ1-2; D call uncertain. Germline V gene sequence: CDR1 MNHNY, CDR2 SVGAGI (reference sequence). The V end lost 0 bases, the J end lost 4 bases, and 15 bases lay between the germline ends. This CDR3 region has 16 residues. The CDR3, as DNA: TGTGCCAGCAGTTACTCTCACAGTAATTCTCGCTATGGCTACACCTTC. It translates to CASSYSHSNSRYGYTF.

The chain employs TRBV9 and TRBJ1-3, with 7 bases identical to TRBD1. The junction had 11 bases not matched to a gene; V was cut back by 4 bases and J by 7 bases. Germline values: CDR1 SGDLS, CDR2 YYNGEE. The CDR3 runs 15 residues. The CDR3 spells CASSYRGGQRNTIYF. The CDR3 bases are TGTGCCAGCAGCTATCGAGGGGGCCAACGGAACACCATATATTTT.

V is TRBV28 and J is TRBJ2-7, with a possible D match to TRBD1 (6 bases). The CDR3 covers 15 residues. V lost 0 bases, J lost 1 base, and 10 bases lay in between. In germline, CDR1 is MDHEN, CDR2 SYDVKM. CDR3 in amino acids: CASSLWRTDSYEQYF. The CDR3 bases are TGTGCCAGCAGTTTATGGCGGACAGATTCCTACGAGCAGTACTTC.

This chain connects TRBV5-4 to TRBJ2-7; a possible D gene is TRBD2 (6 bases). V was cut by 2 bases and J by 4 bases, with 7 bases left in between. Per the germline V gene, CDR1 is SGHNT and CDR2 is YYREEE (reference sequence). The CDR3 is 12 amino acids. The CDR3, as DNA: TGTGCCAGCAGCTTTGGGGGGTACGAGCAGTACTTC. It specifies CASSFGGYEQYF.

This chain connects TRBV7-9 to TRBJ2-3, with D tentatively TRBD2 (6 bases). Germline V gives CDR1 SEHNR, CDR2 FQNEAQ (reference sequence). Trimming pared 3 bases from V and 0 bases from J, leaving 10 bases between. The CDR3 extends over 15 amino acids. The CDR3, as DNA: TGTGCCAGCAGCTTGTCGGGGACTAGCACAGATACGCAGTATTTT. The encoded protein is CASSLSGTSTDTQYF. Full variable domain (remainder filled in from reference TRBV7-9 and TRBJ2-3): DTGVSQNPRHKITKRGQNVTFRCDPISEHNRLYWYRQTLGQGPEFLTYFQNEAQLEKSRLLSDRFSAERPKGSFSTLEIQRTEQGDSAMYLCASSLSGTSTDTQYFGPGTRLTVL.

This sequence joins TRBV27 and TRBJ1-4; 8 bases line up with TRBD1. CDR3 length: 17 amino acids. Trimming at V came to 8 bases and at J to 2 bases, leaving 13 bases not matched to a gene. Germline CDR1 MNHEY, CDR2 SMNVEV (reference sequence). In DNA, the CDR3 is TGTGCCAGCGGGCGGACAGGGAAAGTATGGACTAATGAAAAACTGTTTTTT. It encodes CASGRTGKVWTNEKLFF.

The chain combines TRBV5-4 with TRBJ2-2, with 12 bases lining up with TRBD2. The V and J ends lost 4 bases and 7 bases, in that order; junction bases with no gene match: 8. Germline V CDR1 and CDR2: SGHNT, YYREEE (reference sequence). CDR3 length: 16 amino acids. The CDR3 region has the DNA TGTGCCAGCAGCCCTCAGACTAGCGGGAGAGGCGGGGAGCTGTTTTTT. Translation gives CASSPQTSGRGGELFF.

This chain joins TRBV27 and TRBJ2-5; unclear D gene. Trimming pared 8 bases from V and 11 bases from J, leaving 24 bases between. Germline loops: CDR1 MNHEY, CDR2 SMNVEV (reference sequence). This CDR3 has 14 amino acids. CDR3 sequence reads: CASGLVSLFGPQYF. The CDR3 region has the DNA TGTGCCAGCGGGCTCGTCTCACTCTTTGGGCCTCAGTACTTC.

This clone occurred a few times. This chain connects TRBV5-6 to TRBJ1-1, with D tentatively TRBD1 (5 bases). Trimming left V 0 bases short and J 4 bases short, with 7 bases between. The germline CDR1 and CDR2 sequences are SGHDT and YYEEEE. This CDR3 has 13 residues. CDR3 in DNA: TGTGCCAGCAGCTTGGGTGGGGGCACTGAAGCTTTCTTT. It codes for CASSLGGGTEAFF.

This clone was seen only a few times. This rearrangement joins TRBV19 to TRBJ1-2; D is undetermined. V dropped 3 bases and J dropped 2 bases, with 7 bases sitting between them. CDR1 and CDR2 (germline): LNHDA, SQIVND (reference sequence). The CDR3 runs to 13 residues. CDR3 loop: CASSMATNYGYTF. As DNA, the CDR3 is TGTGCCAGTAGTATGGCGACAAACTATGGCTACACCTTC.